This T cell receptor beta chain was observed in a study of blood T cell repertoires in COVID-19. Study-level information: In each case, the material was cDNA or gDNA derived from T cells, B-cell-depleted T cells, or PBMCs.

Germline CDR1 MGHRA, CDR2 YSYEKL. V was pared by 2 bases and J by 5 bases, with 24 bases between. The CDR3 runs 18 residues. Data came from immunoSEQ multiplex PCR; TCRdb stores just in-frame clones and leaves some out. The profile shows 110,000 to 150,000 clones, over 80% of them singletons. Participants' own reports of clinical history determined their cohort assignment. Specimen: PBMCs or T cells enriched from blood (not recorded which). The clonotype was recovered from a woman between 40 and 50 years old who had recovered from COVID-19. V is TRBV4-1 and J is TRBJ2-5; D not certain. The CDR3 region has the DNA TGCGCCAGCAGCCAATACCCCAAGCGTGAGGTCCAATCTGAGACCCAGTACTTC. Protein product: CASSQYPKREVQSETQYF.